This passage covers 31 T cell receptor beta chains from one sample sequenced in a study of T cell repertoires in ileal Crohn's disease. Clones were sequenced by immunoSEQ multiplex PCR, and TCRdb holds only the in-frame ones, with some missing. The sample has around 33,000 clones, around 80% seen once. Material: ileal tissue. These receptors were taken from an adult with Crohn's disease.

This chain joins TRBV15 and TRBJ2-2; D may be TRBD2 (5 bases). Per germline, CDR1 LNHNV and CDR2 YYDKDF (reference sequence). Trimming took off 3 bases at V and 3 bases at J, with 5 bases between the two ends. CDR3 length: 13 amino acids. The chain's CDR3 is CATSSGDTGELFF. The CDR3 DNA follows: TGTGCCACCAGCAGCGGGGACACCGGGGAGCTGTTTTTT.

The rearrangement joins TRBV19 to TRBJ1-2; perhaps TRBD1 as D (6 bases). The CDR3 is 14 residues long. Trimming stripped 3 bases from V and 4 bases from J, with 12 bases between. Per the germline V gene, CDR1 is LNHDA and CDR2 is SQIVND (reference sequence). This chain's CDR3 is CASSIRKTGYGYTF. CDR3 DNA: TGTGCCAGTAGTATTCGAAAGACAGGCTATGGCTACACCTTC.

This sequence joins TRBV5-6 and TRBJ2-3; 7 bases match TRBD1. Losses at the gene ends were 7 bases for V and 0 bases for J; bases not matched to a gene: 5. CDR3 size: 14 residues. The V gene's germline CDR1 is SGHDT and CDR2 YYEEEE. In DNA, the CDR3 is TGTGCCAGCCTACGGGACAGAAGCACAGATACGCAGTATTTT. Translation gives CASLRDRSTDTQYF.

In regard to this clone: Its ends do not fully match the called genes, so a read error is possible. The rearrangement uses TRBV6-6 and TRBJ2-1, with D tentatively TRBD2 (6 bases). Germline V gene sequence: CDR1 MNHNY, CDR2 SVGAGI (reference sequence). The CDR3 has 15 amino acids. The CDR3 reads CASSSAGKIDNEQFF. In DNA form, the CDR3 reads TGTGCCAGTAGTTCGGCGGGGAAAATCGACAATGAGCAGTTCTTC.

Concerning this clone itself: In the same sample, other DNA sequences code for this CDR3. The CDR3 protein is CASSSPGQGGFF. Here the CDR3 DNA reads TGTGCCAGCAGTTCACCGGGACAGGGGGGGTTCTTT. The chain recombines TRBV6-5 with TRBJ1-1; 11 nucleotides line up with TRBD1. The V gene's germline CDR1 is MNHEY and CDR2 SVGAGI. The CDR3 is made up of 12 amino acids. V was clipped by 4 bases and J by 14 bases; unmatched bases: 6.

The V gene is TRBV11-2, the J gene TRBJ1-3, with D perhaps matching TRBD1 (6 bases). V dropped 5 bases and J dropped 10 bases, with 18 bases sitting between them. The CDR3 has 14 residues. From germline, CDR1 is SGHAT and CDR2 FQNNGV. The CDR3 sequence is CASSPSGRGSTIYF. The CDR3 DNA follows: TGTGCCAGCAGCCCCTCGGGCAGGGGAAGTACCATATATTTT.

The chain links TRBV5-5 to TRBJ2-3; 13 positions agree with TRBD2. The CDR3 has 19 residues. Germline lookup yields CDR1 SGHKS and CDR2 YYEKEE (reference sequence). Trimming cost V 1 base and J 0 bases; bases outside gene matches: 8. The CDR3 nucleotides are TGTGCCAGCAGCTTGAGACTAGCGGGAGGCGTTTCTAGCACAGATACGCAGTATTTT. Translated, it gives CASSLRLAGGVSSTDTQYF.

This clone has only a few counts. This chain joins TRBV27 and TRBJ2-1, with D tentatively TRBD1 (5 bases). The germline V gene encodes CDR1 MNHEY and CDR2 SMNVEV (reference sequence). The CDR3 sequence is 16 residues long. V shed 3 bases and J shed 8 bases, with 20 bases lying between them. CDR3: CASSLKGRASLDEQFF. The CDR3 coding sequence is TGTGCCAGCAGTTTGAAGGGGCGTGCGTCTCTCGATGAGCAGTTCTTC.

The rearrangement joins TRBV12-5 to TRBJ1-1; maybe TRBD1 (5 bases). Germline V gives CDR1 LGHNT, CDR2 FRNRAP. This CDR3 spans 16 amino acids. V was trimmed by 0 bases and J by 3 bases, leaving 14 bases between them. Written as DNA, the CDR3 is TGTGCTAGTGGTTTGGTCCAGGGTGGCCTCTACACTGAAGCTTTCTTT. It is translated as CASGLVQGGLYTEAFF.

A remark on this clone: The junction does not match germline at one end; this may be a read error. V gene TRBV5-4 combines with J gene TRBJ2-7, with 7 nucleotides matching TRBD2. Germline CDR1 is SGHNT and CDR2 is YYREEE (reference sequence). This CDR3 region has 15 residues. CDR3 protein: CASSQDSGATYEQYF. CDR3 coding DNA: TGCGCCAGCAGCCAAGACAGCGGGGCTACGTACGAGCAGTACTTC.

The chain employs TRBV7-3 and TRBJ2-5; no reliable D call. V lost 5 bases and J 1 base, leaving 8 bases between the germline ends. This CDR3 spans 13 amino acids. Germline CDR1 and CDR2: SGHTA and FQGTGA. The CDR3 DNA reads TGTGCCAGCAGCCTAAACTTCCAAGAGACCCAGTACTTC. Its translation is CASSLNFQETQYF.

The chain is built from TRBV29-1 and TRBJ2-1; 8 nucleotides agree with TRBD2. The V and J ends lost 3 bases and 7 bases, in that order; junction bases with no gene match: 14. The CDR3 is 16 amino acids. The germline V gene encodes CDR1 SQVTM and CDR2 ANQGSEA. CDR3: CSVDPKREIAGNEQFF. The CDR3 nucleotides read TGCAGCGTTGACCCAAAGCGGGAGATAGCAGGAAATGAGCAGTTCTTC.

V and J are TRBV19 and TRBJ2-1; 7 bases agree with TRBD2. V was clipped by 8 bases and J by 0 bases; unmatched bases: 10. CDR3 length equals 16 residues. CDR1 and CDR2 (germline): LNHDA, SQIVND (reference sequence). CDR3: CASSSQGGGSYNEQFF. In DNA, the CDR3 is TGTGCCAGTTCGAGTCAAGGCGGGGGCTCCTACAATGAGCAGTTCTTC.

This clone occurred a few times. The identical CDR3 is also encoded by other nucleotide sequences in the sample. The chain has TRBV6-5 and TRBJ1-3; 7 positions match TRBD1. The CDR3 runs to 15 residues. V dropped 8 bases and J dropped 0; count of bases not matched to a gene: 7. Germline V gene lookup returns CDR1 MNHEY and CDR2 SVGAGI. CDR3 protein: CASRPGQSSGNTIYF. The CDR3, as DNA: TGTGCCAGCCGCCCGGGACAGAGCTCTGGAAACACCATATATTTT.

This chain joins TRBV7-9 and TRBJ2-3, with D perhaps TRBD1 (6 bases). The V end was cut by 2 bases, the J end by 5 bases, with 14 bases between. This CDR3 region has 15 residues. Germline V gene lookup returns CDR1 SEHNR and CDR2 FQNEAQ (reference sequence). CDR3 coding DNA: TGTGCCAGCAGCTTACTCCCTCCGGGACAAGATACGCAGTATTTT. Translating gives CASSLLPPGQDTQYF.

The V call is TRBV19, the J call TRBJ2-7, with D uncertain. V was pared by 6 bases and J by 9 bases, with 15 bases between. This CDR3 is 12 amino acids long. The V gene's germline CDR1 is LNHDA and CDR2 SQIVND (reference sequence). The CDR3 region is CASRTGSSGQYF. In DNA form, the CDR3 reads TGTGCCAGTAGGACGGGTTCCTCCGGGCAGTACTTC.

For the CDR3, the DNA is TGTGCCAGTAGTCTCAGCGGGGGGACCGAGCAGTTCTTC. This sequence encodes CASSLSGGTEQFF. The V and J genes are TRBV19 and TRBJ2-1; 9 bases match TRBD2. Germline V gene data show CDR1 as LNHDA and CDR2 as SQIVND (reference sequence). There are 13 residues in the CDR3. J gave up 10 bases and V 5 bases, and 6 bases lay outside the gene matches.

This sequence joins TRBV4-3 and TRBJ1-1; 7 bases align to TRBD1. Germline CDR1 and CDR2: LGHNA and YSLEER. The CDR3 contains 11 residues. J lost 11 bases, V lost 8 bases, and 8 bases had no gene match. CDR3 residues: CASGSTGLAFF. Here the CDR3 DNA reads TGCGCCAGCGGCTCGACAGGGCTGGCTTTCTTT.

This rearrangement joins TRBV29-1 to TRBJ2-7; D not certain. The CDR3 has 12 amino acids. Germline V gene data show CDR1 as SQVTM and CDR2 as ANQGSEA. Deletions cut 5 bases from V and 5 bases from J, with 13 bases between. The CDR3 is CSVTVSRDEQYF. The CDR3, as DNA: TGCAGCGTTACCGTTAGCAGAGACGAGCAGTACTTC.

This chain uses TRBV6-1 with TRBJ2-1, with D perhaps TRBD2 (5 bases). Germline V gives CDR1 MNHNS, CDR2 SASEGT. This CDR3 is built from 12 residues. Trimming left V 4 bases short and J 9 bases short, with 10 bases between. This CDR3 reads CASSATRAEQFF. The DNA of the CDR3 is TGTGCCAGCAGTGCCACTAGAGCTGAGCAGTTCTTC.

This chain uses TRBV10-3 with TRBJ2-4, with TRBD1 identical over 9 bases. Germline CDR1 is ENHRY and CDR2 is SYGVKD. The CDR3 has 10 residues. The chain's CDR3 is CGRTGVIQYF. The CDR3 DNA sequence: TGTGGGCGGACAGGGGTCATTCAGTACTTC.

V usage is TRBV6-6 and J usage is TRBJ2-7; D not certain. V lost 0 bases, J lost 2 bases, and 8 bases lay in between. CDR3 length: 14 residues. Per germline, CDR1 MNHNY and CDR2 SVGAGI (reference sequence). The CDR3 sequence is CASSYSGSAYEQYF. The CDR3 nucleotides read TGTGCCAGCAGTTACTCGGGCAGTGCCTACGAGCAGTACTTC.

This chain connects TRBV19 to TRBJ1-1; D perhaps matches TRBD1 (5 bases). Trimming pared 3 bases from V and 2 bases from J, leaving 13 bases between. CDR1 and CDR2 from the germline V gene are LNHDA and SQIVND (reference sequence). The CDR3 length is 15 residues. CDR3 DNA sequence: TGTGCCAGTAGTATGGGTTGGGGGGATAACACTGAAGCTTTCTTT. It specifies CASSMGWGDNTEAFF.

This clone was picked up a small number of times. The chain links TRBV19 to TRBJ2-5; D is unclear. The germline V gene has CDR1 LNHDA and CDR2 SQIVND (reference sequence). The length of the CDR3 is 15 residues. Trimming removed 7 bases at V and 0 bases at J, with 15 bases between. CDR3 region: CASTQVFGYQETQYF. Written as DNA, the CDR3 is TGTGCCAGTACTCAAGTGTTCGGGTACCAAGAGACCCAGTACTTC.

This sequence joins TRBV5-1 and TRBJ2-7, with 9 bases aligning to TRBD1. J was trimmed by 7 bases and V by 4 bases; bases with no gene match: 9. This CDR3 spans 14 amino acids. The germline gives CDR1 SGHRS, CDR2 YFSETQ. CDR3 sequence reads: CASSLGQGSREQYF. The CDR3 DNA is TGCGCCAGCAGCCTCGGACAGGGGTCAAGGGAGCAGTACTTC.

This rearrangement joins TRBV7-2 to TRBJ1-3, with D uncertain. CDR3 size: 15 residues. V lost 5 bases and J 0 bases, leaving 11 bases between the germline ends. Germline V lookup: CDR1 SGHTA, CDR2 FQGNSA. CDR3 coding DNA: TGTGCCAGCAGCCGAGACTCGAGCTCTGGAAACACCATATATTTT. Translated: CASSRDSSSGNTIYF.

This clone was seen a few times. The V and J genes are TRBV7-9 and TRBJ1-1; D is ambiguous. This CDR3 region has 13 residues. Germline V gene data show CDR1 as SEHNR and CDR2 as FQNEAQ (reference sequence). Trimming stripped 1 base from V and 4 bases from J, with 7 bases between. Written as DNA, the CDR3 is TGTGCCAGCAGCTTAGAGGCGGCCACTGAAGCTTTCTTT. It codes for CASSLEAATEAFF. Full variable domain (outside the CDR3, taken from reference TRBV7-9 and TRBJ1-1): DTGVSQNPRHKITKRGQNVTFRCDPISEHNRLYWYRQTLGQGPEFLTYFQNEAQLEKSRLLSDRFSAERPKGSFSTLEIQRTEQGDSAMYLCASSLEAATEAFFGQGTRLTVV.

CDR3 coding DNA: TGTGCCAGCAGCGTTACTAGTTGGGCCGGGGAGCTGTTTTTT. It translates to CASSVTSWAGELFF. V is TRBV9 and J is TRBJ2-2; a weak D match, TRBD2 (5 bases). Trimming pared 2 bases from V and 6 bases from J, leaving 11 bases between. The germline CDR1 and CDR2 sequences are SGDLS and YYNGEE. The CDR3 covers 14 residues. Looking up the rest from reference TRBV9 and TRBJ2-2 gives the full variable domain: DSGVTQTPKHLITATGQRVTLRCSPRSGDLSVYWYQQSLDQGLQFLIQYYNGEERAKGNILERFSAQQFPDLHSELNLSSLELGDSALYFCASSVTSWAGELFFGEGSRLTVL.

There are a few counts of this clone. V is TRBV14 and J is TRBJ2-7; 7 bases match TRBD1. Germline V gives CDR1 SGHDN, CDR2 FVKESK. The V segment lost 2 bases and the J segment 6 bases; nucleotides outside the gene matches: 16. The CDR3 loop spans 17 amino acids. The CDR3: CASSQNPGLAGGSEQYF. In DNA form, the CDR3 reads TGTGCCAGCAGCCAAAACCCAGGCCTAGCAGGGGGAAGCGAGCAGTACTTC.

The rearrangement uses TRBV6-5 and TRBJ1-5, with 10 bases identical to TRBD1. The CDR3 contains 15 residues. V shed 5 bases and J 4 bases; nucleotides not matched to a gene: 5. CDR1 and CDR2 from the germline V gene are MNHEY and SVGAGI. The DNA for the CDR3 is TGTGCCAGCAGTCTAGGGACAGGGGCTAATCAGCCCCAGCATTTT. Residues: CASSLGTGANQPQHF.

J is TRBJ2-3 and V is TRBV4-1, with 9 bases that match TRBD1. The V segment lost 0 bases and the J segment 3 bases; nucleotides outside the gene matches: 13. This CDR3 is built from 19 residues. Germline V gene sequence: CDR1 MGHRA, CDR2 YSYEKL. The chain's CDR3 is CASSQDSSSGQGWTDTQYF. CDR3 nucleotides: TGCGCCAGCAGCCAAGATAGTTCCTCGGGACAGGGTTGGACAGATACGCAGTATTTT.